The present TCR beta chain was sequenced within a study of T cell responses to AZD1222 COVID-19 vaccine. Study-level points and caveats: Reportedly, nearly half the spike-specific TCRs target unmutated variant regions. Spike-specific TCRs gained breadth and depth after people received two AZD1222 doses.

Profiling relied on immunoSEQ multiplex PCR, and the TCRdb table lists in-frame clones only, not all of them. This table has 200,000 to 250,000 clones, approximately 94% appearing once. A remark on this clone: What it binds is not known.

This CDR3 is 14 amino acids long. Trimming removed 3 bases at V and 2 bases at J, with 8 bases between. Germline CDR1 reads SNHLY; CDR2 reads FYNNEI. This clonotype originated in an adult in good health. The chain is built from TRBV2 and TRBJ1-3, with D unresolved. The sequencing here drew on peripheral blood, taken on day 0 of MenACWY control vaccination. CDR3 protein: CASSEGLTGNTIYF. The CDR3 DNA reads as TGTGCCAGCAGTGAGGGATTGACTGGAAACACCATATATTTT.